This record concerns one TCR beta chain sequence. This clonotype was detected ten times or more. It has no known antigen specificity. It has no much larger one-base neighbor in the sample; base qualities were not kept. Reading the label with the study, this specimen's treatment or condition is: allogeneic hematopoietic cell transplantation with graft depleted of TCRalphabeta T cells and CD19 B cells. TCRalphabeta/CD19-depleted allogeneic hematopoietic cell grafts were given to the transplant recipients, all of whom were children. The data belong to a study of T-cell reconstitution after alpha-beta-depleted transplantation in children (dated by TCRdb to the mid-2010s). Regarding the complete study: T-cell immune reconstitution after TCRalphabeta/CD19-depleted allogeneic hematopoietic cell transplantation in children was quantitatively tracked in the study by means of TCR repertoire profiling.

What the work shows at the level of the full study, not this receptor alone: Over the following months the frequencies of hyperexpanded clones went down, and after one year T-cell counts and TCRbeta diversity were mostly credited to newly produced T cells. In some patients, high TCRbeta diversity at day 60 was attributed to recipient T cells and intrathymic progenitors that had survived conditioning. About two months after transplant, the apparently early recovery of alphabetaT-cell counts reportedly depended on just several hundred clones that had expanded rapidly and came from non-depleted graft cells.

The receptor library was made with PCR. The listed sequencing device is Illumina HiSeq 2500. TCR libraries were prepared with molecular barcoding, using unique molecular identifiers to normalize TCRbeta repertoire quantification. The public reads were reanalyzed by TCRdb: fastp trimming at Q25, MiXCR alignment, in-frame beta chains only. Duplicate CDR3 protein sequences are folded into a single record with the most common DNA and genes. The sample table shows roughly 500,000 distinct CDR3 sequences, and roughly 10% are seen once. The ten largest make up 2% to 2.5% of the sample. The receptor comes from a child aged 2 to 9 with inherited bone marrow failure, due to receive a stem cell transplant. This specimen was PBMCs, taken before TCRalphabeta/CD19-depleted stem cell transplant.

The sequence in DNA is TGCAGCGTTGAAGATACGGGAGGGGCCAACGTCCTGACTTTC. Its translation reads: CSVEDTGGANVLTF. Rearrangement joined TRBV29-1 to TRBJ2-6; matching of 5 bases hints at TRBD2 as the D gene. The CDR3 starts with the cysteine, ends with the phenylalanine, and has 14 residues. The only DNA kept is the CDR3, 42 bases in frame from the first base. According to the germline V gene, CDR1 reads SQVTM and CDR2 reads ANQGSEA. V is clipped by 0 bases and J by 4 bases, and the sequence between their germline boundaries is 7 bases long.